The present entry profiles one T cell receptor (beta chain) with its context. This clonotype showed up just a few times. Its binding antigen is unknown. No much larger clone is present one base from it, and per-base qualities are unavailable. Every donor was a healthy Caucasian. The researchers also sequenced three unrelated adults who were not twins: a male aged 18 to 29, a male aged 50 to 59, and a female aged 50 to 59. Miltenyi CD45RO+ enrichment and human naive T-cell isolation kits were used to isolate memory (CD45RO+) and naive T cells from PBMC. This entry is derived from a study of identical twins (dated by TCRdb to the mid-2010s). About the investigation overall: To test whether fetal clonotypes persist, this study deep-sequenced TCR alpha and beta repertoires from monozygotic twins, from unrelated adults of various ages, and from cord blood. Replicate twin experiments were performed at different times using different library preparation protocols to rule out contamination. Study-wide conclusions, independent of this receptor: In monozygotic twins, recombination models systematically underestimated out-of-frame TCR alpha sharing, but the models matched the sharing seen between unrelated individuals. Out-of-frame TCR alpha sequences shared between twins showed an excess of low generation-probability sequences compared with coincidental sharing between unrelated individuals. In beta out-of-frame sequences, excess twin sharing was weaker, because having fewer shared sequences lowered the signal-to-noise ratio. Because the same donors could not be followed over many years, the conclusions depended on cross-sectional statistical analysis. Abundant cord blood beta clonotypes had fewer insertions, young adult naive repertoires showed a similar but weaker trend, and memory repertoires showed no such trend. Zero-insertion analyses could be partly confounded by invariant T cells such as MAIT and iNKT, although diverse VJ usage argued against such confounding for most clonotypes.

Including the terminal cysteine and phenylalanine, the CDR3 comprises 15 residues. Only the CDR3 DNA is retained, 45 bases long and in frame from the first base. For CDR1 and CDR2, the germline V gene lists MGHDK and SYGVNS. At the junction V is shortened by 6 bases and J by 3 bases, with 17 bases in between. Library method: 5' RACE. The reads were generated on an Illumina HiSeq 2000. Template switching introduced a universal primer binding site; the final cDNA contained a unique molecular identifier, enabling accurate counting of TCR cDNA molecules. Specific primers in the conserved constant-segment region were used to synthesize first-strand cDNA for TCR alpha and beta chains. To control for contamination, every cDNA library carried two barcodes: a SMART-Mk sample barcode plus Illumina barcodes. TruSeq adapter sequences and Illumina sample barcodes were added in two successive PCR steps. Sequencing of the TCR alpha and beta cDNA libraries was done on the Illumina HiSeq platform using custom primers. From the authors' description of their analysis: Raw reads were processed with MiGEC to extract unique molecular identifiers, and MiXCR was used to determine CDR3 positions. For each individual, recombination models were inferred using an EM algorithm with the repgenHMM and IGoR tools. The analysis of shared clonotypes was done with the tcR package in R, with sharing normalized by the product of cloneset sizes. Out-of-frame nonproductive sequences were analyzed to study raw recombination free of thymic and clonal selection effects. TCRdb trimmed the raw reads at Q25, called clones with MiXCR and kept productive beta chains. Each entry is one CDR3 protein sequence, shown with its most common DNA and genes. It is TCRdb's table, rather than the study itself, that gives the V and J calls and clone size. Across this sample there are 400,000 or so distinct CDR3 sequences, with about 9% seen only once. 7.5% to 9.5% of the sample is taken by the ten largest.

Sequencing used naive T cells sorted from blood. What the cell subset or site label conveys for this sample: cells isolated with a human naive T-cell isolation kit. Recombination joined TRBV25-1 with TRBJ2-5, with TRBD2 as a weak D call on 6 bases. This sequence originates from a woman in her 50s in good health. The sequenced DNA: TGTGCCAGCAGAATGACGGGACTTCTGAAAGAGACCCAGTACTTC. Translated, this gives CASRMTGLLKETQYF.